This T cell receptor beta chain was sequenced in a study of Graves' ophthalmopathy and Graves' hyperthyroidism. TCR beta CDR3 regions were amplified from RNA transcripts. In the first round, RT-PCR was carried out with HTBI primers, and a multiplex PCR formed the second round. One entry per CDR3 protein results from TCRdb running MiXCR on the multiplex PCR reads. The repertoire holds around 520,000 distinct CDR3 sequences, approximately 37% seen once, with approximately 4.1% in the top ten. The sequencing sample was made of peripheral blood or thyroid tissue (not recorded which). The clonotype originates from an adult man with Graves' hyperthyroidism.

In DNA, the CDR3 is TGCGCCAGCAGCTTGAGGGGGCTAGACACTGAAGCTTTCTTT. Translating it yields CASSLRGLDTEAFF. V usage is TRBV5-1 and J usage is TRBJ1-1; 7 positions agree with TRBD1. Germline-derived CDR1 and CDR2 are SGHRS and YFSETQ. This CDR3 has 14 amino acids. Trimming took 1 base from V and 3 from J; bases not matched to a gene: 3.